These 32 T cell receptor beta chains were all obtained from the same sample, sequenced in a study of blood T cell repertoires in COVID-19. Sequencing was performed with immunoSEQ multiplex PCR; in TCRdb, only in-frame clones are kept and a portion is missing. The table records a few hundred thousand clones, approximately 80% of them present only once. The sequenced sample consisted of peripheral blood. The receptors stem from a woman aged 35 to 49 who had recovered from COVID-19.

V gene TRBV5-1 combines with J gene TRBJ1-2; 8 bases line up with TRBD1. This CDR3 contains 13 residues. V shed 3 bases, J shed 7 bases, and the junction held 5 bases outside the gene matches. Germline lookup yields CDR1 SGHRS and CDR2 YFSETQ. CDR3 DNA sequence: TGCGCCAGCAGCTCCGAACAGGGGGTTGGCTACACCTTC. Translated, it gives CASSSEQGVGYTF.

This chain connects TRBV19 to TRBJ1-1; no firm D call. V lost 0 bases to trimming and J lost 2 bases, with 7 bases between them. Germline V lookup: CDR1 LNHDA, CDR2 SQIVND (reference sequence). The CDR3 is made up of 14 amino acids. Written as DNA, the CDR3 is TGTGCCAGTAGTATAGATTCAGGAAACACTGAAGCTTTCTTT. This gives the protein CASSIDSGNTEAFF.

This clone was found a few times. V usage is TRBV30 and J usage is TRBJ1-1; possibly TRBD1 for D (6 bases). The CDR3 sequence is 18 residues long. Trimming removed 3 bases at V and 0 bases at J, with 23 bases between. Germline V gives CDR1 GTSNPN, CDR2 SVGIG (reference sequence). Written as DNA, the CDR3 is TGTGCCTGGAGAGAAAAACAGGGACGATCGGCCATGAACACTGAAGCTTTCTTT. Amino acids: CAWREKQGRSAMNTEAFF.

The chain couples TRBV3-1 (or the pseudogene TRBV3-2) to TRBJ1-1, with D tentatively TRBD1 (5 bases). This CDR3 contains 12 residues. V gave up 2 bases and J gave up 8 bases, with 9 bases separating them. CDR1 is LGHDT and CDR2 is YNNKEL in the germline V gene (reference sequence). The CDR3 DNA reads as TGTGCCAGCAGCCAAACACACAGGGAAGCTTTCTTT. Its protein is CASSQTHREAFF.

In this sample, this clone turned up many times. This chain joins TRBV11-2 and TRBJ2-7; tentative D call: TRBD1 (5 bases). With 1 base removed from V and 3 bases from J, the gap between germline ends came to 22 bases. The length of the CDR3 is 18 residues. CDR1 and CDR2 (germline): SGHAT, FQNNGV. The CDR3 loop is CASSLGQGRVVGIYEQYF. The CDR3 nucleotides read TGTGCCAGCAGCTTAGGCCAGGGCCGCGTCGTTGGGATCTACGAGCAGTACTTC.

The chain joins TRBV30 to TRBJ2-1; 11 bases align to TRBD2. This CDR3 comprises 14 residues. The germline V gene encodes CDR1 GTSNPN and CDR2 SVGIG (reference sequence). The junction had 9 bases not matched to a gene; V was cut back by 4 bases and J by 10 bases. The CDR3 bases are TGTGCCTGGACAACTAGCGGGGGATCCGGGGAGCAGTTCTTC. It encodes CAWTTSGGSGEQFF.

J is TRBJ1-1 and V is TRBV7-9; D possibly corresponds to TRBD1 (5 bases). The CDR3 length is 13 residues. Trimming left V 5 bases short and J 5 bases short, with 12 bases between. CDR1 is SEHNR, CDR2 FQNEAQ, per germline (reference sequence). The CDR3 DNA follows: TGTGCCAGCAGCAACGGACAATGGACTGAAGCTTTCTTT. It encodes CASSNGQWTEAFF.

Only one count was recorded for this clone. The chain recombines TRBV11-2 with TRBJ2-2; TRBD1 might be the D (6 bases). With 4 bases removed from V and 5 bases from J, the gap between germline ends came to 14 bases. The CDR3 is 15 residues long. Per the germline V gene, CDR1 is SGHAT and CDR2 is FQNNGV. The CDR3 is CASSWRHRETGELFF. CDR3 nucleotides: TGTGCCAGCAGCTGGAGGCACAGGGAGACCGGGGAGCTGTTTTTT. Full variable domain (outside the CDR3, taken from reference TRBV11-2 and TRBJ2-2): EAGVAQSPRYKIIEKRQSVAFWCNPISGHATLYWYQQILGQGPKLLIQFQNNGVVDDSQLPKDRFSAERLKGVDSTLKIQPAKLEDSAVYLCASSWRHRETGELFFGEGSRLTVL.

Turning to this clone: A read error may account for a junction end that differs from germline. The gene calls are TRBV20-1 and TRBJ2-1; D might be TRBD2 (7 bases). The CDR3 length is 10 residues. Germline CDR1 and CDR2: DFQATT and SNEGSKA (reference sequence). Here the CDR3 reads CSALRGGAVF. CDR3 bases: TGCAGTGCCCTAAGGGGGGGGGCTGTCTTC.

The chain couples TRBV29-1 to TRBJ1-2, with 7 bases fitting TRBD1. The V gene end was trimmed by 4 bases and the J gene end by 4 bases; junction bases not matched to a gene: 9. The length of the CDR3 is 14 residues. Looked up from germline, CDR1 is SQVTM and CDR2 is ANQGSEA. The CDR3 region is CSVALTGLSYGYTF. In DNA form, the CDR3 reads TGCAGCGTTGCGCTGACAGGGTTAAGCTATGGCTACACCTTC.

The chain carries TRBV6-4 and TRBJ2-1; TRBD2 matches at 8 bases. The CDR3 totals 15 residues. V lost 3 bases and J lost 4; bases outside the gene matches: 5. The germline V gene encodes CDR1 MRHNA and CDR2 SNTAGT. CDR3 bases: TGTGCCAGCAGTGAAGGCAGCGGGGGTTACAATGAGCAGTTCTTC. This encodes CASSEGSGGYNEQFF.

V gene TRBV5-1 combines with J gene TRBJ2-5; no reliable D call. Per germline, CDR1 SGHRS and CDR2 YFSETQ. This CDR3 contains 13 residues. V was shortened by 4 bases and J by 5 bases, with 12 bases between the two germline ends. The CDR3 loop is CASSPNPGETQYF. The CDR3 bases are TGCGCCAGCAGCCCTAACCCGGGTGAGACCCAGTACTTC.

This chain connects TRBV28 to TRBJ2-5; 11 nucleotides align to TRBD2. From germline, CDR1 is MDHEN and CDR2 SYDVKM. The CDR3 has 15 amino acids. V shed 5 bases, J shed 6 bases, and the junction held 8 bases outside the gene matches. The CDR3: CASSQTSGAAQTQYF. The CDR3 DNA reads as TGTGCCAGCAGTCAGACTAGCGGGGCGGCCCAGACCCAGTACTTC.

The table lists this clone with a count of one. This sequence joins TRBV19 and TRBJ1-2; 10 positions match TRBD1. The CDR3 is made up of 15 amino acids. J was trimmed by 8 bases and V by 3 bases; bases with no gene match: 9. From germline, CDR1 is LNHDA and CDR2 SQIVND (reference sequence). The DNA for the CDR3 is TGTGCCAGTAGTATTAGTCCGACAGGGGGCTCCGGCTACACCTTC. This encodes CASSISPTGGSGYTF.

The CDR3 DNA reads as TGTGCCAGCAGCTTAGACATCTCTGGGGCCAACGTCCTGACTTTC. Its translation is CASSLDISGANVLTF. The rearrangement links TRBV7-8 to TRBJ2-6, with no clear D. Germline V lookup: CDR1 SGHVS, CDR2 FQNEAQ. Trimming removed 1 base at V and 0 bases at J, with 4 bases between. The CDR3 covers 15 residues.

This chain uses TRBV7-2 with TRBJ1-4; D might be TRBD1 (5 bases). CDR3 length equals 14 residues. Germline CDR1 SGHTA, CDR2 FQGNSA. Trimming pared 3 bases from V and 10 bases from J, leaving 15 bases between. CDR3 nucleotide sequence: TGTGCCAGCAGCTTCCTATCGTCCGGGGGAAAACTGTTTTTT. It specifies CASSFLSSGGKLFF.

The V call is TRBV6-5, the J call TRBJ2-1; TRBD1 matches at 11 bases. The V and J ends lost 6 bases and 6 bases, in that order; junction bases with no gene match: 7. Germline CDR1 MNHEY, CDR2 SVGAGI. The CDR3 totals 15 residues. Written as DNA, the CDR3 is TGTGCCAGCAGCTCCGGACAGGGGGCTATCAATGAGCAGTTCTTC. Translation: CASSSGQGAINEQFF.

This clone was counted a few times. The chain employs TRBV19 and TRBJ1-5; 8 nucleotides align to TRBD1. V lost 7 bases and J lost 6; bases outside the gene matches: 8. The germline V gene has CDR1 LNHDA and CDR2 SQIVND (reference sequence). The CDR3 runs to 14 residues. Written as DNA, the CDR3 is TGTGCCAGTACCCCATGGGACAGGCTTCAGCCCCAGCATTTT. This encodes CASTPWDRLQPQHF. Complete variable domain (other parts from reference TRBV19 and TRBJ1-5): DGGITQSPKYLFRKEGQNVTLSCEQNLNHDAMYWYRQDPGQGLRLIYYSQIVNDFQKGDIAEGYSVSREKKESFPLTVTSAQKNPTAFYLCASTPWDRLQPQHFGDGTRLSIL.

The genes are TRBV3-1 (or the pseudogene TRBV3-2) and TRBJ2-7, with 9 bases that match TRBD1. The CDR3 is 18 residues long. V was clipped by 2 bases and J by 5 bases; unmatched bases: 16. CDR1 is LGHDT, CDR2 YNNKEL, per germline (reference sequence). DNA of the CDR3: TGTGCCAGCAGCCAAAGGTACGGAGGACAGGGGAGAATCAACGAGCAGTACTTC. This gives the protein CASSQRYGGQGRINEQYF.

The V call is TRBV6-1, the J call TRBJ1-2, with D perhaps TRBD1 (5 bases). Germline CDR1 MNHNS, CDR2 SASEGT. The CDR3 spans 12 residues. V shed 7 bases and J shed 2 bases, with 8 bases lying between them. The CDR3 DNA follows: TGTGCCAGCACGACAGAAAACTATGGCTACACCTTC. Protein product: CASTTENYGYTF.

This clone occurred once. The CDR3 spells CASRTAGGGTDTQYF. The CDR3 coding sequence is TGTGCCAGCAGAACGGCGGGGGGGGGCACAGATACGCAGTATTTT. The rearrangement uses TRBV6-5 and TRBJ2-3; TRBD2 agrees at 9 bases. V was clipped by 6 bases and J by 1 base; unmatched bases: 5. This CDR3 contains 15 residues. Germline-derived CDR1 and CDR2 are MNHEY and SVGAGI.

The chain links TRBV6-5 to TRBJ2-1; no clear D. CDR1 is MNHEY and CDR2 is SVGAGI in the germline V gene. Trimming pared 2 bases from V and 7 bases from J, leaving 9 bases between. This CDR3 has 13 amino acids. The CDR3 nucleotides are TGTGCCAGCAGTTACGAAACAGAAAATGAGCAGTTCTTC. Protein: CASSYETENEQFF.

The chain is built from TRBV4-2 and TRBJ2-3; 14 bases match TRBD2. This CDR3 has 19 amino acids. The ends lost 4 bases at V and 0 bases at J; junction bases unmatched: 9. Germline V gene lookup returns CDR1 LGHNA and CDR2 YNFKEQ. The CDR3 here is CASSPGTSGGALSTDTQYF. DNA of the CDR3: TGTGCCAGCAGCCCGGGGACTAGCGGGGGAGCCCTTAGCACAGATACGCAGTATTTT.

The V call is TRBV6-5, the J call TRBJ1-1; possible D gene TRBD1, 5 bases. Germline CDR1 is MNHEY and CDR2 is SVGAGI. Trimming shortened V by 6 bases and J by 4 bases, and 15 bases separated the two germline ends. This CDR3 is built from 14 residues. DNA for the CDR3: TGTGCCAGCAGGCGACAGCTCTTACTCACTGAAGCTTTCTTT. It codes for CASRRQLLLTEAFF.

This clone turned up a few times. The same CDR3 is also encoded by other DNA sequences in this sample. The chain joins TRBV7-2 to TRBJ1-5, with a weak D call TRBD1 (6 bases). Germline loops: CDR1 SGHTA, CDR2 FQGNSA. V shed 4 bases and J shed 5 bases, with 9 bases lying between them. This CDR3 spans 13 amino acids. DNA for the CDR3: TGTGCCAGCAGCTCACAGGGAGATCAGCCCCAGCATTTT. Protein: CASSSQGDQPQHF.

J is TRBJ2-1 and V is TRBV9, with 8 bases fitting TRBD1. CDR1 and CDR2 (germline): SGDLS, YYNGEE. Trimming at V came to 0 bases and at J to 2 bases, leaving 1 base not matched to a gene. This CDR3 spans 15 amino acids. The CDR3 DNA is TGTGCCAGCAGCGTAGGGACAGGGCCCTACAATGAGCAGTTCTTC. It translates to CASSVGTGPYNEQFF.

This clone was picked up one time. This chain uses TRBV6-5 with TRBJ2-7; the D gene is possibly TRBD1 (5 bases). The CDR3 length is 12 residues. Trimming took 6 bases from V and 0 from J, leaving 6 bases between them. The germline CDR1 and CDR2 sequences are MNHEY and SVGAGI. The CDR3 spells CASRDTSYEQYF. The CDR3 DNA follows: TGTGCCAGCAGGGACACCTCCTACGAGCAGTACTTC.

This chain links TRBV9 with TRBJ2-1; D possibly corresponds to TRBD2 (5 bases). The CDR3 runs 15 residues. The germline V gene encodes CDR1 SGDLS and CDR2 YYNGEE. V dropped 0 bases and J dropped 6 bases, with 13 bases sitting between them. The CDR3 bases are TGTGCCAGCAGCGTAGCACCTGACTACCTCAATGAGCAGTTCTTC. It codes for CASSVAPDYLNEQFF.

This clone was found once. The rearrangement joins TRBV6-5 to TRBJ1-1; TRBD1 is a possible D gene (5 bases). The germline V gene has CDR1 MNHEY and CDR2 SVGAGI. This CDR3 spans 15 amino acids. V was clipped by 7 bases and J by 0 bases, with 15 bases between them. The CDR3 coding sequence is TGTGCCAGCACCCCATGGGGGGGACTGAACACTGAAGCTTTCTTT. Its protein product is CASTPWGGLNTEAFF.

The CDR3 protein is CASSSGTDYGYTF. The CDR3 DNA follows: TGTGCCAGCAGTTCAGGGACAGACTATGGCTACACCTTC. The rearrangement links TRBV12-3 or TRBV12-4 to TRBJ1-2, with 7 bases matching TRBD1. The CDR3 is 13 residues long. J gave up 3 bases and V 4 bases, and 2 bases lay outside the gene matches.

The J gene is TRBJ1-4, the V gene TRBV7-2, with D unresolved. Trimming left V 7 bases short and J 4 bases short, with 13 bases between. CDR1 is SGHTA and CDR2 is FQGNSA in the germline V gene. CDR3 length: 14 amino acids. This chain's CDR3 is CASNSILNNEKLFF. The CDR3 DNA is TGTGCCAGCAATAGCATATTAAATAATGAAAAACTGTTTTTT.

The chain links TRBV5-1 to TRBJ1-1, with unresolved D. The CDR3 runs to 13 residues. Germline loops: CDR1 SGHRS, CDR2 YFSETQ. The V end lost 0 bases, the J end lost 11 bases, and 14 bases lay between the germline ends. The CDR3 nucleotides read TGCGCCAGCAGCTTGGCCGGAGAGGGAGGGGCTTTCTTT. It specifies CASSLAGEGGAFF.